Presented here are 4 T cell receptor beta chains from one specimen sequenced in a study of shared clonotypes between healthy human individuals. Produced via immunoSEQ multiplex PCR; TCRdb's table is partial and in-frame only. Of 1.6 million or so clones listed, around 95% were seen once; the top ten hold about 1.2%. Source material: naive CD4+ T cells sorted from blood. Subset defined: CD45RA+ positively selected. These receptors all come from a man in his thirties or forties in good health.

This chain uses TRBV5-1 with TRBJ1-2; a possible D gene is TRBD1 (5 bases). The CDR3 sequence is 15 residues long. Between the trimmed V and J ends, which lost 3 bases and 0 bases, there was a span of 12 bases. Germline CDR1 SGHRS, CDR2 YFSETQ. In nucleotides, the CDR3 is TGCGCCAGCAGCTGGGTGGGGCTGCCTAACTATGGCTACACCTTC. Protein product: CASSWVGLPNYGYTF.

V is TRBV28 and J is TRBJ1-2; no firm D call. Trimming removed 8 bases at V and 4 bases at J, with 11 bases between. Germline lookup yields CDR1 MDHEN and CDR2 SYDVKM. This CDR3 contains 12 residues. The CDR3 DNA is TGTGCCAGCTGGGGTAGGGCCTATGGCTACACCTTC. Amino acids: CASWGRAYGYTF.

CDR3 loop: CASSQSGGGNQPQHF. The CDR3, as DNA: TGTGCCAGTAGCCAAAGTGGGGGGGGCAATCAGCCCCAGCATTTT. The chain couples TRBV19 to TRBJ1-5; tentative D call: TRBD1 (5 bases). Germline assignment: CDR1 LNHDA and CDR2 SQIVND (reference sequence). This CDR3 comprises 15 residues. V lost 6 bases and J 2 bases, leaving 14 bases between the germline ends.

The J gene is TRBJ2-5, the V gene TRBV4-1; 8 nucleotides line up with TRBD1. The CDR3 is 13 amino acids. Germline loops: CDR1 MGHRA, CDR2 YSYEKL. Trimming removed 3 bases from V and 4 bases from J; junction bases left unmatched: 1. The CDR3 is CASSQQGAETQYF. The CDR3 DNA sequence: TGCGCCAGCAGCCAGCAGGGGGCAGAGACCCAGTACTTC.